The 14 T cell receptor beta chains below come from one sample, sequenced in a study of identical twins. TCRdb re-analysed the 5' RACE reads in MiXCR, keeping a single row per CDR3 protein. The top ten clones hold 0.8% to 1% of a sample with around 680,000 distinct CDR3 sequences, less than 10% of them seen once. The same specimen was also included in a second study, on yellow fever vaccine responses in identical twins.

The sequenced sample consisted of PBMCs. These receptor sequences come from a woman between 18 and 30 years old in good health.

This clonotype has a count of ten or more. The genes are TRBV5-1 and TRBJ2-7, with TRBD2 matching 8 bases. CDR1 is SGHRS and CDR2 is YFSETQ in the germline V gene. Germline trimming cut 4 bases from V and 0 bases from J; bases unmatched to any gene: 3. The CDR3 is made up of 14 amino acids. CDR3 coding DNA: TGCGCCAGCAGCCCCGGGGGGGCCTCCTACGAGCAGTACTTC. The encoded protein is CASSPGGASYEQYF.

This clonotype appeared a few times. The chain has TRBV14 and TRBJ2-3, with D tentatively TRBD2 (6 bases). The CDR3 length is 15 residues. The V end lost 6 bases, the J end lost 8 bases, and 21 bases lay between the germline ends. The germline V gene encodes CDR1 SGHDN and CDR2 FVKESK. CDR3 DNA sequence: TGTGCCAGCAGTCAACGGGACTCCACTTTTGTTACGCAGTATTTT. Translation gives CASSQRDSTFVTQYF.

This chain connects TRBV19 to TRBJ2-2; D not resolved. CDR3 length: 15 amino acids. The V end was cut by 1 base, the J end by 1 base, with 7 bases between. CDR1 is LNHDA, CDR2 SQIVND, per germline (reference sequence). CDR3 sequence reads: CASSIGNLNTGELFF. In DNA form, the CDR3 reads TGTGCCAGTAGTATAGGCAATCTGAACACCGGGGAGCTGTTTTTT.

This clonotype was counted between two and nine times. The chain links TRBV7-9 to TRBJ2-5; TRBD2 aligns across 11 bases. The V gene end was trimmed by 2 bases and the J gene end by 0 bases; junction bases not matched to a gene: 2. The CDR3 runs to 16 residues. CDR1 and CDR2 (germline): SEHNR, FQNEAQ (reference sequence). CDR3 residues: CASSLSLAGDQETQYF. CDR3 DNA: TGTGCCAGCAGCTTATCACTAGCGGGAGACCAAGAGACCCAGTACTTC.

This chain uses TRBV15 with TRBJ1-2; D might be TRBD1 (6 bases). V lost 3 bases and J 4 bases, leaving 12 bases between the germline ends. Germline CDR1 LNHNV, CDR2 YYDKDF (reference sequence). CDR3 length: 14 residues. The CDR3 reads CATSRYSGAYGYTF. The CDR3 DNA follows: TGTGCCACCAGCAGGTATTCAGGGGCCTATGGCTACACCTTC.

The rearrangement joins TRBV29-1 to TRBJ1-1; D remains unclear. CDR3 size: 15 residues. The V gene's germline CDR1 is SQVTM and CDR2 ANQGSEA. Trimming took off 6 bases at V and 6 bases at J, with 23 bases between the two ends. In DNA, the CDR3 is TGCAGCGTCGCCCTTCTTACCGTCCTCGCCCCTGAAGCTTTCTTT. Its protein is CSVALLTVLAPEAFF.

This rearrangement joins TRBV20-1 to TRBJ2-7, with D uncertain. Trimming took 2 bases from V and 2 from J, leaving 22 bases between them. Per the germline V gene, CDR1 is DFQATT and CDR2 is SNEGSKA (reference sequence). This CDR3 comprises 17 residues. As DNA, the CDR3 is TGCAGTGCTAGAAATCGACCGTTAGGGATTATAGCCTACGAGCAGTACTTC. This sequence encodes CSARNRPLGIIAYEQYF.

This chain uses TRBV15 with TRBJ2-1; 12 bases match TRBD2. The CDR3 sequence is 18 residues long. The germline V gene has CDR1 LNHNV and CDR2 YYDKDF (reference sequence). Germline trimming cut 0 bases from V and 6 bases from J; bases unmatched to any gene: 9. CDR3 sequence: CATSRDVASGGAANEQFF. The CDR3 DNA follows: TGTGCCACCAGCAGAGATGTGGCTAGCGGGGGGGCCGCCAATGAGCAGTTCTTC.

This clonotype occurred a few times. V usage is TRBV15 and J usage is TRBJ2-3, with 10 bases aligning to TRBD2. With V trimmed by 0 bases and J by 1 base, 1 base remained unmatched. Germline lookup yields CDR1 LNHNV and CDR2 YYDKDF (reference sequence). The CDR3 loop spans 16 amino acids. The CDR3 is CATSRDGTSGTDTQYF. As DNA, the CDR3 is TGTGCCACCAGCAGAGACGGGACTAGCGGCACAGATACGCAGTATTTT.

This clonotype was counted at least ten times. V usage is TRBV15 and J usage is TRBJ2-1; D uncertain. CDR1 and CDR2 (germline): LNHNV, YYDKDF (reference sequence). V was shortened by 0 bases and J by 0 bases, with 18 bases between the two germline ends. The CDR3 sequence is 19 residues long. CDR3 nucleotides: TGTGCCACCAGCAGAGATTGGTGGTCCTCGATTAGCTCCTACAATGAGCAGTTCTTC. Translation gives CATSRDWWSSISSYNEQFF.

This clonotype was counted many times. The rearrangement links TRBV15 to TRBJ2-7, with a tentative D call TRBD1 (6 bases). This CDR3 contains 18 residues. V lost 2 bases to trimming and J lost 0 bases, with 20 bases between them. From germline, CDR1 is LNHNV and CDR2 YYDKDF (reference sequence). The CDR3: CATSRPKQGSSSSYEQYF. DNA for the CDR3: TGTGCCACCAGCAGACCTAAGCAGGGGAGTTCGTCCTCCTACGAGCAGTACTTC.

The chain recombines TRBV20-1 with TRBJ2-2; D unresolved. This CDR3 contains 14 residues. The germline V and J ends were trimmed by 6 bases and 4 bases, with 15 bases remaining between them. Germline V gene data show CDR1 as DFQATT and CDR2 as SNEGSKA (reference sequence). The CDR3 protein is CSASRGFGTGELFF. As DNA, the CDR3 is TGCAGTGCGAGCCGTGGATTCGGCACCGGGGAGCTGTTTTTT.

The gene calls are TRBV12-3 or TRBV12-4 and TRBJ1-2; a possible D gene is TRBD1 (6 bases). The CDR3 runs to 13 residues. The ends were cut back, 6 bases at V and 4 bases at J, with 12 bases in the middle. CDR3 sequence reads: CASSTGISYGYTF. CDR3 DNA sequence: TGTGCCAGCAGCACAGGGATTTCCTATGGCTACACCTTC.

This clonotype occurred a few times. This chain links TRBV5-1 with TRBJ2-6, with a weak D call TRBD1 (5 bases). Germline V lookup: CDR1 SGHRS, CDR2 YFSETQ. Trimming cost V 6 bases and J 5 bases, with 15 bases left between them. The CDR3 is made up of 15 amino acids. Written as DNA, the CDR3 is TGCGCCAGCACCGGTGGGGCAGGGAGGGCCAACGTCCTGACTTTC. Protein: CASTGGAGRANVLTF. Full variable domain (outside the CDR3, taken from reference TRBV5-1 and TRBJ2-6): KAGVTQTPRYLIKTRGQQVTLSCSPISGHRSVSWYQQTPGQGLQFLFEYFSETQRNKGNFPGRFSGRQFSNSRSEMNVSTLELGDSALYLCASTGGAGRANVLTFGAGSRLTVL.